The 12 T cell receptor beta chains reported below all come from one sample, sequenced in a study of patients and donors after allogeneic stem cell transplantation. Using its own MiXCR run on the RT-PCR reads, TCRdb lists one record per CDR3 protein. The sample carries 190,000 or so distinct CDR3 sequences, 35% to 45% recorded once. What was sequenced was blood, either unsorted or a sorted T cell fraction (not recorded which). These receptors were obtained from a human donor who was either an allogeneic HSCT recipient or a stem cell or donor lymphocyte infusion donor (not recorded which). It is not recorded whose cells these are; they may come from a transplant donor.

The chain carries TRBV27 and TRBJ2-7; 8 bases map to TRBD1. Germline V gives CDR1 MNHEY, CDR2 SMNVEV (reference sequence). J lost 0 bases, V lost 3 bases, and 4 bases had no gene match. The CDR3 spans 15 residues. Here the CDR3 reads CASSFGQGSSYEQYF. As DNA, the CDR3 is TGTGCCAGCAGTTTCGGACAGGGCAGCTCCTACGAGCAGTACTTC.

This chain uses TRBV6-5 with TRBJ1-1, with D possibly being TRBD1 (5 bases). CDR1 is MNHEY, CDR2 SVGAGI, per germline. Between the trimmed V and J ends, which lost 7 bases and 6 bases, there was a span of 12 bases. This CDR3 spans 12 amino acids. The CDR3 DNA sequence: TGTGCCAGCACCAACAAAGGGGCTGAAGCTTTCTTT. Translated: CASTNKGAEAFF.

The V call is TRBV11-2, the J call TRBJ2-3; D is perhaps TRBD1 (5 bases). Germline V lookup: CDR1 SGHAT, CDR2 FQNNGV. Trimming pared 5 bases from V and 6 bases from J, leaving 12 bases between. This CDR3 region has 13 residues. The CDR3 is CASSLRTPDTQYF. CDR3 nucleotide sequence: TGTGCCAGCAGCCTTAGGACACCCGATACGCAGTATTTT.

The J gene is TRBJ2-3, the V gene TRBV10-3, with 9 bases identical to TRBD2. This CDR3 spans 16 amino acids. Germline trimming cut 11 bases from V and 4 bases from J; bases unmatched to any gene: 16. Germline CDR1 ENHRY, CDR2 SYGVKD. The CDR3 sequence is CAVSPQRTSVADTQYF. The CDR3 nucleotides are TGTGCCGTCTCCCCCCAGCGGACTAGCGTTGCAGATACGCAGTATTTT.

The chain is built from TRBV28 and TRBJ1-2, with 8 bases aligning to TRBD1. The CDR3 totals 14 residues. With 6 bases clipped from V and 8 bases from J, the junction kept 11 bases outside the gene matches. Germline CDR1 and CDR2: MDHEN and SYDVKM. Here the CDR3 reads CASSPDRALKGYTF. CDR3 nucleotides: TGTGCCAGCAGCCCGGACAGGGCCCTAAAGGGCTACACCTTC.

The genes are TRBV10-3 and TRBJ1-1; D is undetermined. CDR3 length equals 13 residues. The germline CDR1 and CDR2 sequences are ENHRY and SYGVKD. Between the trimmed V and J ends, which lost 5 bases and 1 base, there was a span of 8 bases. Here the CDR3 reads CAISSRENTEAFF. The CDR3 DNA reads TGTGCCATCAGTTCTAGGGAGAACACTGAAGCTTTCTTT.

This clonotype was seen a few times. The chain couples TRBV9 to TRBJ2-1, with D perhaps assigned TRBD1 or TRBD2 (5 bases each). This CDR3 contains 15 residues. Trimming took off 4 bases at V and 5 bases at J, with 16 bases between the two ends. The V gene's germline CDR1 is SGDLS and CDR2 YYNGEE. CDR3 protein: CASSPGTIGDNEQFF. CDR3 DNA sequence: TGTGCCAGCAGCCCCGGGACGATAGGAGACAATGAGCAGTTCTTC. The full variable domain, in which reference TRBV9 and TRBJ2-1 provide the parts outside the CDR3, is DSGVTQTPKHLITATGQRVTLRCSPRSGDLSVYWYQQSLDQGLQFLIQYYNGEERAKGNILERFSAQQFPDLHSELNLSSLELGDSALYFCASSPGTIGDNEQFFGPGTRLTVL.

The chain is built from TRBV20-1 and TRBJ2-7; no firm D call. Trimming took 6 bases from V and 3 from J, leaving 12 bases between them. This CDR3 has 12 amino acids. Germline V gene data show CDR1 as DFQATT and CDR2 as SNEGSKA (reference sequence). The CDR3, as DNA: TGCAGTGCCATAAGGAAAGACTACGAGCAGTACTTC. It translates to CSAIRKDYEQYF.

The genes are TRBV20-1 and TRBJ1-2; no definite D call. The CDR3 runs 12 residues. The V end was cut by 5 bases, the J end by 8 bases, with 15 bases between. Germline CDR1 reads DFQATT; CDR2 reads SNEGSKA (reference sequence). CDR3 nucleotide sequence: TGCAGTGCTTTTCGATTGGGCTTAGGCTACACCTTC. This sequence encodes CSAFRLGLGYTF.

The chain recombines TRBV7-2 with TRBJ2-3; 7 bases align to TRBD1. Germline V gives CDR1 SGHTA, CDR2 FQGNSA. Trimming at V came to 6 bases and at J to 3 bases, leaving 0 bases not matched to a gene. The CDR3 sequence is 12 residues long. CDR3 nucleotides: TGTGCCAGCAGGGACAGGACAGATACGCAGTATTTT. Translated: CASRDRTDTQYF. The full variable domain, rest sourced from reference TRBV7-2 and TRBJ2-3, is GAGVSQSPSNKVTEKGKDVELRCDPISGHTALYWYRQSLGQGLEFLIYFQGNSAPDKSGLPSDRFSAERTGGSVSTLTIQRTQQEDSAVYLCASRDRTDTQYFGPGTRLTVL.

Regarding this clonotype: Relative to the germline gene, one junction end is altered; a read error may explain this. The chain carries TRBV12-3 or TRBV12-4 and TRBJ2-5; unclear D gene. The CDR3 contains 15 residues. CDR3 region: CASLQTSRYHETQYF. CDR3 in DNA: TGTGCCAGCCTTCAGACGTCGCGGTACCACGAGACCCAGTACTTC.

In its sample, this clonotype was seen a few times. One end of the junction is discordant with germline, which a read error may explain. J is TRBJ2-1 and V is TRBV6-5; D not certain. This CDR3 contains 16 residues. The germline V gene encodes CDR1 MNHEY and CDR2 SVGAGI. The CDR3 protein is CASSYYVASSYNEQFF. CDR3 nucleotides: TGTGCCAGCAGCTACTACGTCGCGAGCTCCTACAATGAGCAGTTCTTC.